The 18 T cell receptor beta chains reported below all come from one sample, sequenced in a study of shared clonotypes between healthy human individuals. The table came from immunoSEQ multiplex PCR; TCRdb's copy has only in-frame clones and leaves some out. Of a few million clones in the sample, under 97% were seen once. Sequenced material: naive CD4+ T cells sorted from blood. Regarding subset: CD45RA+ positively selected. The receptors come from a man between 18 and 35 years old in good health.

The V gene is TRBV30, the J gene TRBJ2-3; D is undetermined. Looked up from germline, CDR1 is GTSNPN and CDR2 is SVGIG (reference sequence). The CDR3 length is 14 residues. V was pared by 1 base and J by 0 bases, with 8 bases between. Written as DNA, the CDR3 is TGTGCCTGGAGTGAAGGGTTTAGCACAGATACGCAGTATTTT. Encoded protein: CAWSEGFSTDTQYF.

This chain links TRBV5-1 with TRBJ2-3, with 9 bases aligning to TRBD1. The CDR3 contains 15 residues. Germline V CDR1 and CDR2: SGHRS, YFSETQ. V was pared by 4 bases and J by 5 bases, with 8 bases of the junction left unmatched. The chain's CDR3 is CASSPPTGGEDTQYF. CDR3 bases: TGCGCCAGCAGCCCCCCTACAGGGGGCGAAGATACGCAGTATTTT.

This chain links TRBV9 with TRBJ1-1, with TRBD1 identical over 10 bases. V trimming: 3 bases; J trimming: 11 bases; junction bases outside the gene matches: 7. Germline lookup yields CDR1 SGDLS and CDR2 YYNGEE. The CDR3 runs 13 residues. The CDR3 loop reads CASSGRDRGNAFF. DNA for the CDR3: TGTGCCAGCAGCGGAAGGGACAGGGGTAACGCTTTCTTT. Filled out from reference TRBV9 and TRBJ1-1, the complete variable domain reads DSGVTQTPKHLITATGQRVTLRCSPRSGDLSVYWYQQSLDQGLQFLIQYYNGEERAKGNILERFSAQQFPDLHSELNLSSLELGDSALYFCASSGRDRGNAFFGQGTRLTVV.

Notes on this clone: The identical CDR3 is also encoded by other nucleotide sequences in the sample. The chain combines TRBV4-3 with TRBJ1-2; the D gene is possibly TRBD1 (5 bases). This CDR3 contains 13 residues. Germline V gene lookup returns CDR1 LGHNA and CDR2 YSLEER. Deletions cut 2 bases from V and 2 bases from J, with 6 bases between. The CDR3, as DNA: TGCGCCAGCAGCCAACAGGGCAACTATGGCTACACCTTC. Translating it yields CASSQQGNYGYTF.

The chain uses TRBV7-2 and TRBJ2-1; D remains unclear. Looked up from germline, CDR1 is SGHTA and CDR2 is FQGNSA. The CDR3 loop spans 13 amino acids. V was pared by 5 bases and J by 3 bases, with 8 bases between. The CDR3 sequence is CASSPTYYNEQFF. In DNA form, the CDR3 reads TGTGCCAGCAGCCCGACTTACTACAATGAGCAGTTCTTC.

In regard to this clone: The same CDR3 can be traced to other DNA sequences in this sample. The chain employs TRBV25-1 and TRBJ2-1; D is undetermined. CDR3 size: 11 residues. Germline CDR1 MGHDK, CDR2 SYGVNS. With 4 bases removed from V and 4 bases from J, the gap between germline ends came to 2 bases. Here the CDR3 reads CASSVYNEQFF. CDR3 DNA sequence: TGTGCCAGCAGTGTATACAATGAGCAGTTCTTC.

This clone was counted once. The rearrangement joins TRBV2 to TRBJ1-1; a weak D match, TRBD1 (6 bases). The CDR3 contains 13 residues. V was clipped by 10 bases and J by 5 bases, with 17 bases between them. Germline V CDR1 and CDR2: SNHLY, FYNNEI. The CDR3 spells CATGSQGGTEAFF. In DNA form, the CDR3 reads TGTGCCACCGGTTCGCAAGGGGGGACTGAAGCTTTCTTT.

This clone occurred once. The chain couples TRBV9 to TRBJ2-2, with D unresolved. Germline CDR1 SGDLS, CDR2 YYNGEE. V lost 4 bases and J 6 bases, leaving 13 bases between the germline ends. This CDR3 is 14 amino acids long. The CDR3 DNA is TGTGCCAGCAGCCCAATACTAACTCCCGGGGAGCTGTTTTTT. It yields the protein CASSPILTPGELFF.

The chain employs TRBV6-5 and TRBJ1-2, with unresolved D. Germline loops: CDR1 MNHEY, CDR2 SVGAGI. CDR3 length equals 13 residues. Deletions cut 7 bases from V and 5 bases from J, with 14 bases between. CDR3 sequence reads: CASTPPIGYGYTF. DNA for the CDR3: TGTGCCAGCACCCCGCCTATAGGGTATGGCTACACCTTC.

The CDR3 sequence is CAISDQGPTNEKLFF. The DNA of the CDR3 is TGTGCCATCAGTGACCAGGGGCCTACTAATGAAAAACTGTTTTTT. V usage is TRBV10-3 and J usage is TRBJ1-4; a weak D match, TRBD1 (6 bases). Germline assignment: CDR1 ENHRY and CDR2 SYGVKD. V dropped 3 bases and J dropped 2 bases, with 10 bases sitting between them. This CDR3 spans 15 amino acids.

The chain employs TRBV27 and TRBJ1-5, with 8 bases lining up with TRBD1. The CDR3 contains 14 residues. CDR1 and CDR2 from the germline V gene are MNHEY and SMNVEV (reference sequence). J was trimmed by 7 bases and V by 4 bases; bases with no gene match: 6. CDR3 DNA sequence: TGTGCCAGCAGTTCCCGACAGGGGCCGCAGCCCCAGCATTTT. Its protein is CASSSRQGPQPQHF.

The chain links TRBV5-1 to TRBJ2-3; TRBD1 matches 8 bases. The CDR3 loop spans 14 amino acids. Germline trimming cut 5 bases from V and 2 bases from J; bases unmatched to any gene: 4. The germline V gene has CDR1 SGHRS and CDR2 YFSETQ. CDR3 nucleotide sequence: TGCGCCAGCAGGGCGGGACAGGTCACAGATACGCAGTATTTT. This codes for CASRAGQVTDTQYF.

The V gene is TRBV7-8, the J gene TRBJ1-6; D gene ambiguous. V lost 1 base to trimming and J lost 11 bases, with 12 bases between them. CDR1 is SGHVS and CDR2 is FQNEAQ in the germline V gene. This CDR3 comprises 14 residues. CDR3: CASSLGTGSAPLHF. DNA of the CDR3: TGTGCCAGCAGCTTAGGAACGGGCTCGGCACCCCTCCACTTT.

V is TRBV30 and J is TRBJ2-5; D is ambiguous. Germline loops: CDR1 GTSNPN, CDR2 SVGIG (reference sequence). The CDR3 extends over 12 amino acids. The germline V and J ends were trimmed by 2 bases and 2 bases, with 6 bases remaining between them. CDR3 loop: CAWSLRQETQYF. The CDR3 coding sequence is TGTGCCTGGAGTCTCAGACAAGAGACCCAGTACTTC. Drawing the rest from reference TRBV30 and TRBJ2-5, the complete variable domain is SQTIHQWPATLVQPVGSPLSLECTVEGTSNPNLYWYRQAAGRGLQLLFYSVGIGQISSEVPQNLSASRPQDRQFILSSKKLLLSDSGFYLCAWSLRQETQYFGPGTRLLVL.

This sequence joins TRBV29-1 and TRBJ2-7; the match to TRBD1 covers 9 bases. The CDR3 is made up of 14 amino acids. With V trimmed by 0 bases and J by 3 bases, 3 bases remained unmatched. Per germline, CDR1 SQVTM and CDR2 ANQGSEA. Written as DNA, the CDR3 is TGCAGCGTTGAAGAGGACAGGGGAGGCTACGAGCAGTACTTC. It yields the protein CSVEEDRGGYEQYF.

DNA of the CDR3: TGTGCCAGCAGTTTATCGGGGGAATCCAACTATGGCTACACCTTC. This encodes CASSLSGESNYGYTF. The genes are TRBV28 and TRBJ1-2; maybe TRBD1 (5 bases). This CDR3 region has 15 residues. V lost 1 base to trimming and J lost 2 bases, with 11 bases between them. The germline gives CDR1 MDHEN, CDR2 SYDVKM.

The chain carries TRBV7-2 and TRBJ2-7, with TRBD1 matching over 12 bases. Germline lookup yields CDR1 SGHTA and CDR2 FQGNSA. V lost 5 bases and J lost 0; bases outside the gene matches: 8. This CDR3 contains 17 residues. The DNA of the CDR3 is TGTGCCAGCAGCCGGGGGACAGGGGGCTATAGCTCCTACGAGCAGTACTTC. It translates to CASSRGTGGYSSYEQYF.

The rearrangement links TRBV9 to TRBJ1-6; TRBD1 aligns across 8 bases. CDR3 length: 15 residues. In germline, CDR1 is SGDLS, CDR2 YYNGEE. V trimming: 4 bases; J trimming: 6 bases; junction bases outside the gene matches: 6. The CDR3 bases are TGTGCCAGCAGCCCGACAGGGGCGGGTAATTCACCCCTCCACTTT. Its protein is CASSPTGAGNSPLHF.